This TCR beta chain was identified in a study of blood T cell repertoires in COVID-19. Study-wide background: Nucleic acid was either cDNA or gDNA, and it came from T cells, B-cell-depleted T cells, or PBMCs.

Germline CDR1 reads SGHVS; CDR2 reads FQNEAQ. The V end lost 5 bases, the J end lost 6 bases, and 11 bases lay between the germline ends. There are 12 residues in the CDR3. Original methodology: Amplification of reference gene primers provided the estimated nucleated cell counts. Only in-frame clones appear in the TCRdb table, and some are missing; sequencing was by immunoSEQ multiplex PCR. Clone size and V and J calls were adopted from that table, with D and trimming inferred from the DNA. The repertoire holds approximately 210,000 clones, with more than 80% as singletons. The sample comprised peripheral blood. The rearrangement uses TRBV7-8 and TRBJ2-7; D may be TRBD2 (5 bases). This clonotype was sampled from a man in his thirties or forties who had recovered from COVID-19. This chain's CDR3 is CASSPTSFEQYF. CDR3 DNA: TGTGCCAGCAGCCCAACTAGTTTCGAGCAGTACTTC.